This T cell receptor (beta chain) was identified during a study of blood T cell repertoires in COVID-19. The repertoire was sequenced with immunoSEQ multiplex PCR; TCRdb's copy has only in-frame clones and lacks some. In the table there are 200,000 to 250,000 clones, approximately 83% of which are singletons. This receptor was taken from a woman between 45 and 65 years old who had been exposed to COVID-19. The sequencing input was PBMCs or T cells enriched from blood (not recorded which).

The CDR3 protein is CSVSPRPNTEAFF. CDR3 sequence (DNA): TGCAGCGTTTCCCCTAGACCGAACACTGAAGCTTTCTTT. The rearrangement uses TRBV29-1 and TRBJ1-1; D uncertain. Germline CDR1 and CDR2: SQVTM and ANQGSEA. The CDR3 covers 13 residues. Deletions cut 5 bases from V and 1 base from J, with 11 bases between.